This T cell receptor (beta chain) was documented in a study of cytomegalovirus exposure and HLA in healthy donors. The CDR3 is 17 amino acids. CDR1 is ENHRY and CDR2 is SYGVKD in the germline V gene. V lost 4 bases and J 2 bases, leaving 20 bases between the germline ends. A multiplex PCR was run with 60 Vbeta primers and 13 Jbeta primers. Assay used: immunoSEQ multiplex PCR; TCRdb lists only in-frame clones, some missing. Here the sample spans 120,000 or so clones, roughly 80% being singletons. A remark on this clone: The antigen is unknown.

Regarding the study as a whole: In a later analysis, HLA-C alleles had the fewest associated TCRs, DRB1 alleles the most. Cytomegalovirus association was listed for about 180 TCR beta chains.

The source is a man younger than 40 in good health and CMV-seronegative. The rearrangement joins TRBV10-3 to TRBJ1-2; possible D gene TRBD1, 6 bases. Sequencing was performed on PBMCs. The CDR3, as DNA: TGTGCCATCAGTGTGGGGGACCCGGGACAAAAAAACTATGGCTACACCTTC. Translation: CAISVGDPGQKNYGYTF.